This T cell receptor (beta chain) came from a study of CD8+CD57+ T cells in acquired aplastic anemia. General observations from the study: CD8+ Simpson's diversity showed no significant patient-control difference.

The sample holds many counts of this clonotype. Its antigen is currently unknown. Germline trimming cut 6 bases from V and 3 bases from J; bases unmatched to any gene: 2. The CDR3 consists of 13 residues. Those patients picked for sequencing had displayed CD8+CD57+ cell expansion on flow cytometry. Genomic DNA constituted the template upon which TCR beta VDJ and CDR3 profiling was performed. TCRdb analysed the reads with MiXCR anew, one entry per CDR3 protein. The sample shows more than 200,000 distinct CDR3 sequences, about half of them seen only once. The receptor's source is a human donor with aplastic anemia. What was sequenced was sorted CD4+, CD8+, or CD8+CD57+ T cells (not recorded which) from PBMCs. This chain uses TRBV12-3 or TRBV12-4 with TRBJ1-3; 7 bases are a match to TRBD1. The CDR3 nucleotides are TGTGCCAGCAGGACAGGGTATGGAAACACCATATATTTT. Its protein product is CASRTGYGNTIYF.